This T cell receptor (beta chain) originates from a study of cytotoxic CD8 clonotypes in ibrutinib-treated CLL. The assay was immunoSEQ multiplex PCR, and TCRdb's table has in-frame clones only and misses some. The sample yields 330,000 or so clones, roughly 67% seen once. The specimen comprised PBMCs, sampled after 36 months of ibrutinib treatment. This TCR derives from a human donor with chronic lymphocytic leukemia.

The CDR3 DNA reads TGCAGCATTCGGGGACAGGCCCAAGAGACCCAGTACTTC. Amino acid sequence: CSIRGQAQETQYF. The chain combines TRBV29-1 with TRBJ2-5; 8 bases match TRBD1. CDR3 size: 13 residues. Germline-derived CDR1 and CDR2 are SQVTM and ANQGSEA. V shed 8 bases, J shed 1 base, and the junction held 6 bases outside the gene matches. Based on the CDR3 plus reference TRBV29-1 and TRBJ2-5, the full variable domain is SAVISQKPSRDICQRGTSLTIQCQVDSQVTMMFWYRQQPGQSLTLIATANQGSEATYESGFVIDKFPISRPNLTFSTLTVSNMSPEDSSIYLCSIRGQAQETQYFGPGTRLLVL.